This TCR beta chain came from a study of blood T cell repertoires in COVID-19. Germline values: CDR1 LNHNV, CDR2 YYDKDF (reference sequence). The CDR3 is 16 residues long. Trimming removed 1 base from V and 0 bases from J, with 12 bases in between. Sequencing used immunoSEQ multiplex PCR; TCRdb keeps in-frame clones, though not all of them. The data show some 76,000 clones, roughly 89% seen once. Sequenced: peripheral blood. The V and J genes are TRBV15 and TRBJ1-1; D is ambiguous. The receptor was derived from a man aged 60-69 years with acute or convalescent COVID-19. The CDR3 reads CATSRARGNMNTEAFF. CDR3 DNA sequence: TGTGCCACCAGCAGAGCCCGCGGGAACATGAACACTGAAGCTTTCTTT.